A single sample gave rise to the 17 T cell receptor beta chains below, sequenced in a study of T cells after yellow fever vaccination. MiXCR was run by TCRdb on the 5' RACE reads, yielding one entry per CDR3 protein. This sample has 610,000 or so distinct CDR3 sequences; around 12% occur once, and the top ten carry 15%. The sequences come from PBMCs, collected on the day of the yellow fever booster vaccination. The source is a man aged 25-45 years who received the YFV17D yellow fever vaccine.

The rearrangement uses TRBV19 and TRBJ1-5; 7 bases fit TRBD1. The V segment lost 1 base and the J segment 4 bases; nucleotides outside the gene matches: 4. There are 15 residues in the CDR3. Germline CDR1 and CDR2: LNHDA and SQIVND (reference sequence). The CDR3 is CASSIVQGQNQPQHF. The DNA for the CDR3 is TGTGCCAGTAGTATAGTACAGGGGCAGAATCAGCCCCAGCATTTT.

J is TRBJ2-1 and V is TRBV4-2; 13 bases are a match to TRBD2. The V and J ends lost 0 bases and 3 bases, in that order; junction bases with no gene match: 11. The CDR3 loop spans 20 amino acids. The germline CDR1 and CDR2 sequences are LGHNA and YNFKEQ. Here the CDR3 DNA reads TGTGCCAGCAGCCAAGAACGAGGACTAGCGGGAGTCGCCGACTACAATGAGCAGTTCTTC. Protein product: CASSQERGLAGVADYNEQFF.

The V call is TRBV7-9, the J call TRBJ2-3; D uncertain. Germline V gene sequence: CDR1 SEHNR, CDR2 FQNEAQ (reference sequence). CDR3 length: 13 residues. The ends were cut back, 2 bases at V and 3 bases at J, with 6 bases in the middle. The CDR3 sequence is CASSLIATDTQYF. The CDR3 coding sequence is TGTGCCAGCAGCTTAATAGCAACAGATACGCAGTATTTT.

This chain uses TRBV18 with TRBJ2-7; D possibly corresponds to TRBD2 (6 bases). The CDR3 is 15 residues long. With 1 base removed from V and 4 bases from J, the gap between germline ends came to 14 bases. CDR1 is KGHSH, CDR2 LQKENI, per germline. CDR3: CASSPLLAENYEQYF. CDR3 sequence (DNA): TGTGCCAGCTCACCACTGTTAGCGGAAAATTACGAGCAGTACTTC.

The chain is built from TRBV9 and TRBJ2-1; 9 nucleotides align to TRBD2. This CDR3 contains 16 residues. With 4 bases clipped from V and 6 bases from J, the junction kept 11 bases outside the gene matches. The V gene's germline CDR1 is SGDLS and CDR2 YYNGEE. This chain's CDR3 is CASSRVGGRAGNEQFF. The DNA for the CDR3 is TGTGCCAGCAGCCGGGTCGGCGGGAGGGCCGGCAATGAGCAGTTCTTC.

This clonotype was counted a few times. The chain carries TRBV5-6 and TRBJ1-4; tentatively, D is TRBD1 (5 bases). Germline V gene data show CDR1 as SGHDT and CDR2 as YYEEEE. V was clipped by 2 bases and J by 8 bases, with 16 bases between them. The CDR3 loop spans 15 amino acids. The CDR3, as DNA: TGTGCCAGCAGCTTTACGACAGTCCGAGGGGAAAAACTGTTTTTT. Its protein is CASSFTTVRGEKLFF.

This clonotype was counted between two and nine times. The rearrangement links TRBV14 to TRBJ2-7, with D hard to call. The CDR3 runs to 13 residues. V lost 1 base to trimming and J lost 6 bases, with 10 bases between them. Germline CDR1 and CDR2: SGHDN and FVKESK. The CDR3 DNA sequence: TGTGCCAGCAGCCAAGGACGGGTGGGCGAGCAGTACTTC. Protein: CASSQGRVGEQYF.

This sequence joins TRBV7-9 and TRBJ2-1; 11 bases match TRBD2. CDR1 is SEHNR and CDR2 is FQNEAQ in the germline V gene (reference sequence). The ends lost 6 bases at V and 6 bases at J; junction bases unmatched: 7. The CDR3 extends over 15 amino acids. This CDR3 reads CASSLAGGRVNEQFF. As DNA, the CDR3 is TGTGCCAGCAGTCTAGCGGGAGGCCGGGTCAATGAGCAGTTCTTC.

This clonotype appeared a single time. The final CDR3 position lacks the conserved phenylalanine or tryptophan, pointing to a likely read error. The V and J genes are TRBV19 and TRBJ2-1; TRBD2 might be the D (6 bases). CDR3 length equals 13 residues. The germline V and J ends were trimmed by 5 bases and 7 bases, with 12 bases remaining between them. The germline CDR1 and CDR2 sequences are LNHDA and SQIVND (reference sequence). In nucleotides, the CDR3 is TGTGCCAGTAGTCCTAATCTAGCGAATGAGCAGTTCTCC. This codes for CASSPNLANEQFS.

In its sample, this clonotype was seen a few times. CDR3 in DNA: TGTGCCAGCACGGGCCGTCGGGATACCGGGGAGCTGTTTTTT. Translating it yields CASTGRRDTGELFF. This chain links TRBV3-1 with TRBJ2-2; possibly TRBD2 for D (5 bases). Looked up from germline, CDR1 is LGHDT and CDR2 is YNNKEL (reference sequence). V lost 7 bases and J 5 bases, leaving 14 bases between the germline ends. This CDR3 region has 14 residues. The complete variable domain, with remaining parts taken from reference TRBV3-1 and TRBJ2-2, reads DTAVSQTPKYLVTQMGNDKSIKCEQNLGHDTMYWYKQDSKKFLKIMFSYNNKELIINETVPNRFSPKSPDKAHLNLHINSLELGDSAVYFCASTGRRDTGELFFGEGSRLTVL.

In its sample, this clonotype was seen a few times. The CDR3 DNA is TGTGCCAGCAGTTACTCCGGGTCCCGGGTCAACACTGAAGCTTTCTTT. It specifies CASSYSGSRVNTEAFF. The chain joins TRBV6-5 to TRBJ1-1; D ambiguous. Trimming left V 0 bases short and J 2 bases short, with 13 bases between. CDR1 and CDR2 from the germline V gene are MNHEY and SVGAGI. CDR3 length: 16 amino acids.

This chain uses TRBV12-5 with TRBJ2-1; D is possibly TRBD2 (6 bases). The CDR3 consists of 15 residues. V dropped 2 bases and J dropped 4 bases, with 12 bases sitting between them. Germline V lookup: CDR1 LGHNT, CDR2 FRNRAP. CDR3 DNA: TGTGCTAGTGGTTTGCCGGGAGCGGCATACAATGAGCAGTTCTTC. It is translated as CASGLPGAAYNEQFF.

This clonotype has only a few counts. The chain joins TRBV7-2 to TRBJ2-7, with D maybe TRBD2 (6 bases). Germline-derived CDR1 and CDR2 are SGHTA and FQGNSA. The CDR3 consists of 14 residues. Trimming removed 0 bases from V and 9 bases from J, with 15 bases in between. CDR3 protein: CASSLAIGSSGQYF. CDR3 sequence (DNA): TGTGCCAGCAGCTTAGCGATTGGGAGTAGCGGGCAGTACTTC.

The table lists this clonotype with a few counts. This chain connects TRBV6-1 to TRBJ2-3; the D is unclear. The germline V gene encodes CDR1 MNHNS and CDR2 SASEGT. CDR3 size: 15 residues. Deletions cut 2 bases from V and 0 bases from J, with 9 bases between. The CDR3 DNA sequence: TGTGCCAGCAGTGAAATGAGAACTAGCACAGATACGCAGTATTTT. Translating gives CASSEMRTSTDTQYF.

The rearrangement uses TRBV6-2 or TRBV6-3 and TRBJ2-7, with D unresolved. This CDR3 has 13 amino acids. Trimming cost V 4 bases and J 2 bases, with 9 bases left between them. The germline V gene has CDR1 MNHEY and CDR2 SVGEGT. CDR3 nucleotides: TGTGCCAGCAGTTCCTGGTCCACCTACGAGCAGTACTTC. Translating gives CASSSWSTYEQYF.

The J gene is TRBJ2-1, the V gene TRBV5-1; a weak D match, TRBD2 (6 bases). The germline CDR1 and CDR2 sequences are SGHRS and YFSETQ. The CDR3 has 13 residues. The V end was cut by 4 bases, the J end by 7 bases, with 12 bases between. The chain's CDR3 is CASSHGGMNEQFF. The CDR3 DNA follows: TGCGCCAGCAGCCACGGAGGGATGAATGAGCAGTTCTTC.

This chain joins TRBV19 and TRBJ2-2, with 12 nucleotides matching TRBD2. Germline V gene data show CDR1 as LNHDA and CDR2 as SQIVND (reference sequence). CDR3 size: 17 residues. V shed 7 bases and J 1 base; nucleotides not matched to a gene: 7. CDR3: CASKGLAGHLNTGELFF. Here the CDR3 DNA reads TGTGCCAGTAAAGGACTAGCGGGACACTTGAACACCGGGGAGCTGTTTTTT.